This T cell receptor beta chain appears in the sequencing data of a study of CD8+ T cells in alopecia areata. cDNA reverse transcribed from extracted RNA served as the sequencing template. Profiling relied on immunoSEQ multiplex PCR, and the TCRdb table lists in-frame clones only, not all of them. The sample shows some 150,000 clones, less than 80% of them seen only once. Notes on this clone: Antigen unknown.

Trimming removed 1 base from V and 0 bases from J, with 13 bases in between. CDR3 size: 18 residues. Germline V gives CDR1 LNHNV, CDR2 YYDKDF (reference sequence). Broader study findings: An increase in clonality over normal scalp was evident in lesional scalp, especially alopecia totalis/universalis.

The TCR sequence derives from a human donor with alopecia areata. Specimen: CD8+ T cells sorted from blood, collected at week 0. This chain links TRBV15 with TRBJ1-6; D is undetermined. The CDR3 sequence: CATSRVRAPGSYNSPLHF. The CDR3 DNA is TGTGCCACCAGCAGAGTTCGGGCCCCAGGCTCCTATAATTCACCCCTCCACTTT.